The 5 T cell receptor beta chains below all came from one sample that was sequenced in a study of blood T cell repertoires in COVID-19. Repertoires were generated with immunoSEQ multiplex PCR, while TCRdb's copy carries only in-frame clones and drops some. This table holds 30,000 or so clones, 90% to 95% found once. Material: peripheral blood. The receptors were gathered from a male donor with active COVID-19.

The chain joins TRBV7-2 to TRBJ2-3; TRBD2 aligns across 14 bases. Germline-derived CDR1 and CDR2 are SGHTA and FQGNSA. There are 15 residues in the CDR3. The V and J ends lost 5 bases and 3 bases, in that order; junction bases with no gene match: 1. The CDR3: CASSRTSGGTDTQYF. As DNA, the CDR3 is TGTGCCAGCAGCCGGACTAGCGGGGGGACAGATACGCAGTATTTT.

This rearrangement joins TRBV7-9 to TRBJ1-2, with D perhaps matching TRBD1 (5 bases). Between the trimmed V and J ends, which lost 6 bases and 8 bases, there was a span of 16 bases. The CDR3 totals 13 residues. Looked up from germline, CDR1 is SEHNR and CDR2 is FQNEAQ (reference sequence). The CDR3 bases are TGTGCCAGCAGTAATCTACAGGTGGAGGGCTACACCTTC. It yields the protein CASSNLQVEGYTF.

The chain has TRBV6-2 or TRBV6-3 and TRBJ2-5, with no clear D. V gave up 5 bases and J gave up 5 bases, with 6 bases separating them. This CDR3 is built from 11 residues. The germline V gene encodes CDR1 MNHEY and CDR2 SVGEGT. The CDR3, as DNA: TGTGCCAGCAGTGTCCGGGAGACCCAGTACTTC. Its translation is CASSVRETQYF.

In this sample, this clone turned up once. The gene calls are TRBV7-9 and TRBJ2-5, with 9 positions matching TRBD2. Looked up from germline, CDR1 is SEHNR and CDR2 is FQNEAQ (reference sequence). Unmatched junction bases numbered 3, after V lost 3 bases and J lost 1 base. This CDR3 spans 15 amino acids. The CDR3 spells CASSLSGGPQETQYF. The CDR3 bases are TGTGCCAGCAGCTTGAGCGGGGGGCCCCAAGAGACCCAGTACTTC.

This chain joins TRBV7-8 and TRBJ1-2, with TRBD1 as a possible D gene (5 bases). CDR3 length equals 13 residues. CDR1 is SGHVS and CDR2 is FQNEAQ in the germline V gene. V dropped 5 bases and J dropped 3 bases, with 10 bases sitting between them. The CDR3 here is CASSPDRDYGYTF. For the CDR3, the DNA is TGTGCCAGCAGCCCCGACAGAGACTATGGCTACACCTTC.